The clone carrying this TCR beta chain was seen a few times. Its cognate antigen is unknown. The data were taken from a study of post-analysis software for immune sequencing data. The study's findings and limits: Significantly lower normalized Chao1 diversity was seen in multiple sclerosis patients than in controls. In patients, TRBV5-6, TRBV5-1 and TRBV20-1 belonged to five TRBV segments found more frequently than in controls.

Germline lookup yields CDR1 SGHRS and CDR2 YFSETQ. Deletions cut 0 bases from V and 4 bases from J, with 7 bases between. This CDR3 is built from 13 residues. Tagging with unique molecular identifiers was a feature of the TCR beta cDNA libraries. Input amounts of 1 to 10 million T cells were used. These gave 500,000 or so cDNA molecules, so each molecule approximated one T cell. TCRdb fed the PCR reads into MiXCR, producing one record per CDR3 protein. Found here are roughly 800,000 distinct CDR3 sequences, 25% to 30% of them singletons; the top ten hold around 0.6%. Sequenced: blood. This receptor was obtained from a girl aged 5 to 17 with multiple sclerosis. The V gene is TRBV5-1, the J gene TRBJ1-2, with D unresolved. CDR3: CASSLEVAYGYTF. The CDR3 DNA follows: TGCGCCAGCAGCTTGGAAGTCGCCTATGGCTACACCTTC.